This is a list of T cell receptor beta chains from one sample in a study of T cell changes during pregnancy in multiple sclerosis. Method: immunoSEQ multiplex PCR; TCRdb's copy keeps in-frame clones and lacks some. The sample shows 35,000 to 55,000 clones, 88% of them seen only once. This sample comprised CD8+ T cells from peripheral blood mononuclear cells, obtained after pregnancy. The origin of the receptors is a female donor in good health, enrolled as a control in a pregnancy study. The CDR3 runs from the conserved cysteine through the conserved F or W. D genes are given only for firm matches. Clone sizes are given selectively: once, few, many, or a class where the clone is expanded.

>TRBD1|TRBJ1-5|-|TRBV15
TGTGCCACCAGTTATACAGGGGGCGATCAGCCCCAGCATTTT
CATSYTGGDQPQHF
>-|TRBJ2-3|-|TRBV7-2
TGTGCCAGCAGCTTAGCACTGTATGGAGATACGCAGTATTTT
CASSLALYGDTQYF
>TRBD2|TRBJ2-3|-|TRBV4-3
TGCGCCAGCAGCCAAGATTCGATTAGCGGGGGAACAGATACGCAGTATTTT
CASSQDSISGGTDTQYF
>-|TRBJ1-3|-|TRBV11-2
TGTGCCAGCAGCTCGGAGGGGTCTGGAAACACCATATATTTT
CASSSEGSGNTIYF
>-|TRBJ2-1|-|TRBV19
TGTGCCAGTGCCCCAATCTCAGGGGGGACCTCGCAGTTCTTC
CASAPISGGTSQFF
>-|TRBJ1-6|-|TRBV19
TGTGCCAGTATGAGACATCGGAACCTGAATTCACCCCTCCACTTT
CASMRHRNLNSPLHF
>-|TRBJ1-5|-|TRBV19
TGTGCCAGTAACGAGGGACTCAATCAGCTCCAGCATTTT
CASNEGLNQLQHF
>TRBD2|TRBJ2-3|-|TRBV4-3
TGCGCCAGCAGCCCCCGGGGGGGGATTGCAGATACGCAGTATTTT
CASSPRGGIADTQYF
>TRBD2|TRBJ2-7|-|TRBV5-1
TGCGCCAGCAGCACCGGGGGGTACGAGCAGTACTTC
CASSTGGYEQYF
>-|TRBJ1-4|-|TRBV6-5
TGTGCCAGTCTCGGGGTTCGGGATGAAAAACTGTTTTTT
CASLGVRDEKLFF
>TRBD1|TRBJ1-5|-|TRBV15
TGTGCCACCAGCGGGGACAGGGTAAATCAGCCCCAGCATTTT
CATSGDRVNQPQHF
>TRBD1|TRBJ1-1|-|TRBV27
TGTGCCAGCTCATTTTTGGGACAGGGAGATACTGAAGCTTTCTTT
CASSFLGQGDTEAFF
>-|TRBJ2-2|-|TRBV4-3
TGCGCCAGCAGCCAAGGACAGCAGGTGGTCGGGGAGCTGTTTTTT
CASSQGQQVVGELFF
>TRBD1|TRBJ2-1|once|TRBV7-2
TGTGCCAGCAGCTTAGAACGAGGCAGGGGGCTGTACAATGAGCAGTTCTTC
CASSLERGRGLYNEQFF
>TRBD2|TRBJ2-2|-|TRBV4-3
TGCGCCAGCGGCTCGGCGGGGGGGCGCGGGGAGCTGTTTTTT
CASGSAGGRGELFF
>TRBD1|TRBJ2-7|once|TRBV27
TGTGCCAGCAGCTATACGGGACAGGGGCACGAGCAGTACTTC
CASSYTGQGHEQYF
>-|TRBJ2-1|-|TRBV6-5
TGTGCCACCACGGGCGGGGGCCCCGGGGAGCAGTTCTTC
CATTGGGPGEQFF
>-|TRBJ2-1|-|TRBV5-1
TGCGCCAGCAGCTCCGACAGTTACAATGAGCAGTTCTTC
CASSSDSYNEQFF
>-|TRBJ1-3|-|TRBV2
TGTGCCAGCAGCAAAGAGGGTCCCCGGAGAGGAAACACCATATATTTT
CASSKEGPRRGNTIYF
>-|TRBJ1-2|-|TRBV11-2
TGTGCCAGCAGCCCCTCGGGAGAGGTTGGCTACACCTTC
CASSPSGEVGYTF
>-|TRBJ2-1|-|TRBV4-3
TGCGCCAGCAGCCAAGGGGGGCACTTAAGGAATGAGCAGTTCTTC
CASSQGGHLRNEQFF
>-|TRBJ1-1|-|TRBV19
TGTGCCAGTAGTAGGAGTCCGGACACTGAAGCTTTCTTT
CASSRSPDTEAFF
>-|TRBJ2-7|-|TRBV10-3
TGTGCCACCGGGGACAATAGGGGCGAGCAGTACTTC
CATGDNRGEQYF
>-|TRBJ1-4|once|TRBV6-5
TGTGCCAGCAGTTACTCGAATCAGGGGATTAATGAAAAACTGTTTTTT
CASSYSNQGINEKLFF
>TRBD2|TRBJ2-2|once|TRBV9
TGTGCCAGCAGGACCGGGACTAGCGGGGGGCCGTACACCGGGGAGCTGTTTTTT
CASRTGTSGGPYTGELFF
>TRBD2|TRBJ2-3|-|TRBV4-3
TGCGCCAGCAGCCACGTAGCGGGGGGCCGGCGGGCAGATACGCAGTATTTT
CASSHVAGGRRADTQYF
>-|TRBJ1-5|-|TRBV7-9
TGTGCCAGCAGCCGGATTCCCGGAGAGCCCCAGCATTTT
CASSRIPGEPQHF